The next 21 T cell receptor beta chains were all read from a single sample in a study of T-cell reconstitution after alpha-beta-depleted transplantation in children. Unique molecular identifiers were used in preparing the TCRbeta library. TCRdb processed the PCR reads anew with MiXCR; each CDR3 protein has one entry. The table records over 150,000 distinct CDR3 sequences, 5.5% to 7% of them present only once. Sequences were derived from PBMCs, sampled before TCRalphabeta/CD19-depleted stem cell transplant. The source of these receptors is a boy aged 2 to 10 with acute lymphoblastic leukemia, due to receive a stem cell transplant.

In its sample, this clonotype was seen many times. This chain joins TRBV7-2 and TRBJ2-1, with 9 bases matching TRBD2. V trimming: 5 bases; J trimming: 5 bases; junction bases outside the gene matches: 10. The length of the CDR3 is 16 residues. CDR1 is SGHTA, CDR2 FQGNSA, per germline. CDR3 amino acids: CASSGEAGGNHNEQFF. The DNA of the CDR3 is TGTGCCAGCAGCGGAGAAGCGGGAGGCAACCACAATGAGCAGTTCTTC.

This clonotype was counted only a few times. The gene calls are TRBV7-2 and TRBJ2-1; D ambiguous. The CDR3 extends over 13 amino acids. Trimming took 6 bases from V and 5 from J, leaving 11 bases between them. Per the germline V gene, CDR1 is SGHTA and CDR2 is FQGNSA. CDR3 protein: CASRLGLNNEQFF. Here the CDR3 DNA reads TGTGCCAGCAGATTGGGATTAAACAATGAGCAGTTCTTC.

This clonotype was detected many times. The chain combines TRBV28 with TRBJ2-7; D is possibly TRBD1 (6 bases). V was clipped by 2 bases and J by 3 bases, with 11 bases between them. Germline CDR1 MDHEN, CDR2 SYDVKM. This CDR3 is 14 amino acids long. CDR3: CASSLGQLDYEQYF. The CDR3 region has the DNA TGTGCCAGCAGTTTAGGACAGCTAGACTACGAGCAGTACTTC.

There are a few counts of this clonotype. The chain is built from TRBV25-1 and TRBJ2-7; TRBD2 matches at 8 bases. Trimming took 3 bases from V and 9 from J; bases not matched to a gene: 10. The CDR3 spans 14 residues. The germline V gene encodes CDR1 MGHDK and CDR2 SYGVNS. The CDR3 region is CASSDLWLAGSQYF. The DNA for the CDR3 is TGTGCCAGCAGTGATCTTTGGCTAGCGGGTTCGCAGTACTTC.

This clonotype was seen at least ten times. V usage is TRBV6-1 and J usage is TRBJ2-7, with 10 positions matching TRBD2. This CDR3 is built from 14 residues. The germline V gene encodes CDR1 MNHNS and CDR2 SASEGT. V lost 7 bases and J lost 7; bases outside the gene matches: 10. CDR3 sequence: CASTGLAGVEEQYF. CDR3 sequence (DNA): TGTGCCAGCACCGGCCTAGCGGGAGTGGAGGAGCAGTACTTC.

This clonotype was counted ten times or more. The V and J genes are TRBV29-1 and TRBJ2-5, with 8 bases aligning to TRBD1. The CDR3 is made up of 13 amino acids. Germline V gives CDR1 SQVTM, CDR2 ANQGSEA. The ends lost 4 bases at V and 6 bases at J; junction bases unmatched: 7. This chain's CDR3 is CSVGTGLYQTQYF. The CDR3 DNA reads TGCAGCGTTGGGACAGGGCTTTATCAGACCCAGTACTTC.

This clonotype was recorded a few times. This chain joins TRBV12-3 or TRBV12-4 and TRBJ1-4; TRBD1 is a possible D gene (6 bases). This CDR3 has 14 residues. The V end was cut by 5 bases, the J end by 7 bases, with 14 bases between. The CDR3 region is CASSGGQGVEKLFF. In DNA form, the CDR3 reads TGTGCCAGCAGTGGGGGACAAGGAGTTGAAAAACTGTTTTTT.

This rearrangement joins TRBV28 to TRBJ1-1; D is uncertain. Germline V gives CDR1 MDHEN, CDR2 SYDVKM. Trimming cost V 3 bases and J 7 bases, with 12 bases left between them. This CDR3 comprises 13 residues. The CDR3 sequence: CASSLTADGEAFF. The CDR3 nucleotides read TGTGCCAGCAGTTTGACCGCAGACGGTGAAGCTTTCTTT.

This clonotype was counted ten times or more. This sequence joins TRBV21-1 and TRBJ2-5; the table's TRBD1 call for D was not verified on the DNA. TRBV21-1 is tagged as a pseudogene. The CDR3 covers 12 residues. The CDR3 is CASPGVWETQYF. The CDR3 DNA is TGTGCCAGTCCGGGTGTGTGGGAGACCCAGTACTTC.

In this sample, this clonotype turned up a few times. The rearrangement uses TRBV28 and TRBJ2-3, with D tentatively TRBD1 or TRBD2 (6 bases each). Trimming cost V 4 bases and J 1 base, with 15 bases left between them. The germline gives CDR1 MDHEN, CDR2 SYDVKM. The CDR3 consists of 16 residues. DNA of the CDR3: TGTGCCAGCAGTTCCACGTACGGGGGCCGCACAGATACGCAGTATTTT. Amino acids: CASSSTYGGRTDTQYF.

This chain joins TRBV7-8 and TRBJ2-2, with a weak D call TRBD2 (5 bases). The V and J ends lost 7 bases and 6 bases respectively, with 18 bases between them. Germline CDR1 and CDR2: SGHVS and FQNEAQ. CDR3 length: 15 amino acids. The CDR3 protein is CASMIGRAQAGELFF. The CDR3 region has the DNA TGTGCCAGCATGATAGGGCGGGCTCAGGCCGGGGAGCTGTTTTTT.

In this sample, this clonotype turned up many times. At one boundary the junction diverges from the germline segment, which might be a read error. The chain has TRBV6-2 or TRBV6-3 and TRBJ1-4; D unclear. The CDR3 contains 11 residues. Germline CDR1 MNHEY, CDR2 SVGEGT. The CDR3 DNA reads TGTGCCAGCAGTTACGGCGAAAGACTGTTTTTT. Its protein is CASSYGERLFF.

There are many counts of this clonotype. A read error may account for a junction end that differs from germline. V and J are TRBV12-3 or TRBV12-4 and TRBJ2-7; D is uncertain. The CDR3 is 12 amino acids. In nucleotides, the CDR3 is TGTGCCAGCAGTCTTCCCTCCCACGAGCAGTACTTC. The encoded protein is CASSLPSHEQYF.

The chain combines TRBV19 with TRBJ1-1; tentatively, D is TRBD1 (6 bases). CDR3 length: 13 amino acids. Deletions cut 10 bases from V and 6 bases from J, with 18 bases between. Germline V CDR1 and CDR2: LNHDA, SQIVND (reference sequence). The CDR3 loop reads CATGVTGYAEAFF. CDR3 bases: TGTGCCACCGGAGTTACAGGGTACGCTGAAGCTTTCTTT.

The rearrangement links TRBV11-2 to TRBJ2-7; TRBD2 matches at 7 bases. Germline CDR1 SGHAT, CDR2 FQNNGV. This CDR3 comprises 15 residues. V lost 0 bases and J lost 7; bases outside the gene matches: 9. DNA of the CDR3: TGTGCCAGCAGCTTAGATAGGAGCGGGATCAGAGAGCAGTACTTC. It specifies CASSLDRSGIREQYF.

The CDR3 is CASKGVDSYNEQFF. As DNA, the CDR3 is TGTGCCAGCAAGGGAGTGGACAGCTACAATGAGCAGTTCTTC. The chain carries TRBV6-6 and TRBJ2-1, with TRBD1 as a possible D gene (6 bases). The V and J ends lost 7 bases and 3 bases respectively, with 13 bases between them. Germline-derived CDR1 and CDR2 are MNHNY and SVGAGI (reference sequence). The CDR3 runs 14 residues.

This clonotype has at least ten counts. This chain links TRBV5-4 with TRBJ2-3; D not certain. Germline CDR1 is SGHNT and CDR2 is YYREEE (reference sequence). V dropped 2 bases and J dropped 0 bases, with 10 bases sitting between them. CDR3 length: 15 residues. This chain's CDR3 is CASSFGSTSTDTQYF. CDR3 DNA: TGTGCCAGCAGCTTCGGGTCAACTAGCACAGATACGCAGTATTTT. The full variable domain, with the rest looked up from reference TRBV5-4 and TRBJ2-3, is ETGVTQSPTHLIKTRGQQVTLRCSSQSGHNTVSWYQQALGQGPQFIFQYYREEENGRGNFPPRFSGLQFPNYSSELNVNALELDDSALYLCASSFGSTSTDTQYFGPGTRLTVL.

The sample holds many counts of this clonotype. The J gene is TRBJ2-2, the V gene TRBV9, with D possibly TRBD2 on 5 matching bases. Per the germline V gene, CDR1 is SGDLS and CDR2 is YYNGEE. The CDR3 contains 16 residues. V dropped 4 bases and J dropped 3 bases, with 16 bases sitting between them. The CDR3 DNA reads TGTGCCAGCAGCCCTAAAGCGGCCACTTACACCGGGGAGCTGTTTTTT. Translation gives CASSPKAATYTGELFF.

The J gene is TRBJ1-1, the V gene TRBV7-2; a weak D match, TRBD1 (5 bases). Trimming removed 2 bases at V and 4 bases at J, with 14 bases between. Germline values: CDR1 SGHTA, CDR2 FQGNSA. The CDR3 is 15 amino acids. CDR3 sequence reads: CASSLNLGRATEAFF. The CDR3 DNA sequence: TGTGCCAGCAGCTTAAATTTGGGCAGGGCCACTGAAGCTTTCTTT. The full variable domain, completed using reference TRBV7-2 and TRBJ1-1, is GAGVSQSPSNKVTEKGKDVELRCDPISGHTALYWYRQSLGQGLEFLIYFQGNSAPDKSGLPSDRFSAERTGGSVSTLTIQRTQQEDSAVYLCASSLNLGRATEAFFGQGTRLTVV.

Only a few counts were recorded for this clonotype. The V call is TRBV12-3 or TRBV12-4, the J call TRBJ2-3; D is possibly TRBD1 (5 bases). CDR3 size: 14 residues. V lost 5 bases, J lost 0 bases, and 9 bases lay in between. The CDR3 is CASSRGGSTDTQYF. CDR3 DNA: TGTGCCAGCAGTAGGGGCGGTAGCACAGATACGCAGTATTTT.

V and J are TRBV27 and TRBJ1-1; D is undetermined. This CDR3 contains 15 residues. The ends were cut back, 5 bases at V and 1 base at J, with 14 bases in the middle. Germline lookup yields CDR1 MNHEY and CDR2 SMNVEV (reference sequence). CDR3 in amino acids: CASSPPGRRNTEAFF. As DNA, the CDR3 is TGTGCCAGCAGTCCGCCCGGACGGCGGAACACTGAAGCTTTCTTT.